This T cell receptor (beta chain) was recovered during a study of cytomegalovirus exposure and HLA in healthy donors. The study's findings and limits: A prior analysis recorded that most TCR beta V segments were productive about 87% or about 30% of the time. Cytomegalovirus-associated TCR beta chains were listed, numbering some 170.

The primer mix had 60 Vbeta and 13 Jbeta primers. Using immunoSEQ multiplex PCR, the repertoire was profiled, and TCRdb retains in-frame clones only, with some absent. The table lists 200,000 or so clones, almost 85% of them singletons, with around 0.24% in the top ten. Worth noting for this clone: Its target is not known.

The CDR3 extends over 14 amino acids. Germline assignment: CDR1 SGDLS and CDR2 YYNGEE. V shed 0 bases and J shed 6 bases, with 12 bases lying between them. The sequencing sample was made of PBMCs. This sequence was found in a boy between 10 and 17 years old in good health and CMV-seronegative. The chain is built from TRBV9 and TRBJ1-2, with D possibly matching TRBD1 (5 bases). CDR3 sequence: CASSVEGRGHGYTF. The CDR3 bases are TGTGCCAGCAGCGTAGAGGGGCGAGGCCATGGCTACACCTTC. The entire variable domain, with the rest obtained from reference TRBV9 and TRBJ1-2, is as follows: DSGVTQTPKHLITATGQRVTLRCSPRSGDLSVYWYQQSLDQGLQFLIQYYNGEERAKGNILERFSAQQFPDLHSELNLSSLELGDSALYFCASSVEGRGHGYTFGSGTRLTVV.